A selection of T cell receptor beta chains follows, all from one sample in a study of early stage breast cancer tumors. Measured with immunoSEQ multiplex PCR; TCRdb has only the in-frame clones, and not every one. The sample shows 12,000 to 15,000 clones, about four fifths of them seen only once. The specimen was normal breast tissue next to the tumor. These receptors came from a person aged 30-39 years with breast cancer. Each CDR3 is given with its conserved first and last residue. D genes are given only for firm matches. Rows give clone size only sometimes, using once, few, many, or a class for an expanded clone.

V	J	D	size	DNA	CDR3
TRBV5-6	TRBJ2-3	TRBD2	-	TGTGCCAGCAGCTGGGGACTAGCGGGGGACACAGATACGCAGTATTTT	CASSWGLAGDTDTQYF
TRBV7-5	TRBJ1-1	-	once	TGTGTCAGAAGCTCTGGACAGCTCTCCCCAAACACTGAAGCTTTCTTT	CVRSSGQLSPNTEAFF
TRBV10-1	TRBJ2-1	-	-	TGCGCCAGCAGTGAGTCAGGACAGCCTGAGCAGTTCTTC	CASSESGQPEQFF
TRBV25-1	TRBJ2-1	TRBD2	-	TGTGCCAGCAGTGGCTGGACTAGCGTCGACAATGAGCAGTTCTTC	CASSGWTSVDNEQFF
TRBV11-2	TRBJ2-4	-	-	TGTGCCAGCAGCTTCGGCGGGCGGAGGTTTGACATTCAGTACTTC	CASSFGGRRFDIQYF
TRBV14	TRBJ2-7	-	-	TGTGCCAGCAGCCAATGGGCTGGGAACTCCTACGAGCAGTACTTC	CASSQWAGNSYEQYF
TRBV15	TRBJ2-2	TRBD1	-	TGTGCCACCAGTCAAGGACAGGGGGACACCGGGGAGCTGTTTTTT	CATSQGQGDTGELFF
TRBV9	TRBJ2-1	-	few	TGTGCCAGCAGCCCTAGCACGGGGCGGGGATACAATGAGCAGTTCTTC	CASSPSTGRGYNEQFF
TRBV11-2	TRBJ2-1	-	-	TGTGCCAGCAGCTTAGGTTCTTCTAGCGAGATTCCCTACAATGAGCAGTTCTTC	CASSLGSSSEIPYNEQFF
TRBV9	TRBJ2-1	-	-	TGTGCCAGCAGCGTAGGACTAGCAGGGGATGAGCAGTTCTTC	CASSVGLAGDEQFF
TRBV13	TRBJ2-1	TRBD2	-	TGTGCCAGCAGCCCATACCCCCTGGGGGGGGACTCCTACAATGAGCAGTTCTTC	CASSPYPLGGDSYNEQFF
TRBV7-8	TRBJ2-2	-	-	TGTGCCAGCAGCTTAGGGGGATTAGACACCGGGGAGCTGTTTTTT	CASSLGGLDTGELFF
TRBV14	TRBJ2-1	TRBD2	-	TGTGCCAGCAGCCAACTAGCGGGATCTTACAATGAGCAGTTCTTC	CASSQLAGSYNEQFF
TRBV14	TRBJ2-3	TRBD2	-	TGTGCCAGCAGCCAAGAAACTAGCGGGAACTGGTATAGCACAGATACGCAGTATTTT	CASSQETSGNWYSTDTQYF
TRBV4-2	TRBJ2-3	TRBD2	-	TGTGCCAGCAGCCTAAAGCGGGGGGACACAGATACGCAGTATTTT	CASSLKRGDTDTQYF
TRBV5-4	TRBJ2-1	-	once	TGTGCCAGCACCCCATTCGTCAGCGGAGACAATGAGCAGTTCTTC	CASTPFVSGDNEQFF
TRBV4-2	TRBJ2-7	-	once	TGTGCCAGCAGCTCTCGGAGGGATATGGGCGAGCAGTACTTC	CASSSRRDMGEQYF
TRBV6-1	TRBJ2-1	-	-	TGTGCCAGCAGTGAGGAACCAGAAAATGACCAGTTCTTC	CASSEEPENDQFF
TRBV10-2	TRBJ2-7	TRBD1	-	TGCGCCAGCAGTGAATTTCCGGGACAGGGTCCCAACGAGCAGTACTTC	CASSEFPGQGPNEQYF
TRBV19	TRBJ2-3	TRBD2	-	TGTGCCAGTAGTATAGACCCTAGCGGGACGTTCACAGATACGCAGTATTTT	CASSIDPSGTFTDTQYF
TRBV7-2	TRBJ2-7	TRBD2	-	TGTGCCAGCAGCCCGGGGGGACTAGCGGGAGGGTTCTCCTACGAGCAGTACTTC	CASSPGGLAGGFSYEQYF
TRBV5-6	TRBJ2-7	TRBD2	-	TGTGCCAGCAGCCCCCGCCTAGCGGGAGGCCTTAAGTACTTC	CASSPRLAGGLKYF
TRBV20-1	TRBJ2-1	-	once	TGCAGTGCCCTGGGCGAGGAGTTGTTCTTC	CSALGEELFF
TRBV21-1	TRBJ1-5	-	-	TGTGCCAGCAGCGGTGAAGGTTATAGCAATCAGCCCCAGCATTTT	CASSGEGYSNQPQHF
TRBV2	TRBJ1-5	-	-	TGTGCCAGCAGTGAAGCGCAACCCCAGCCCCAGCATTTT	CASSEAQPQPQHF
TRBV5-8	TRBJ1-4	-	-	TGTGCCAGCAGCTTAACCGCAGGACCGCCTAATGAAAAACTGTTTTTT	CASSLTAGPPNEKLFF
TRBV27	TRBJ2-7	-	-	TGTGCCAGCAGTCTACGGGGTATGAGCTCCTACGAGCAGTACTTC	CASSLRGMSSYEQYF
TRBV25-1	TRBJ2-2	-	-	TGTGCCAGCAAGGCCAGGATGGCCGGGGAGCTGTTTTTT	CASKARMAGELFF
TRBV4-2	TRBJ2-3	-	few	TGTGCCAGCAGCCAAGATAGGGGCGGGGCAGATACGCAGTATTTT	CASSQDRGGADTQYF
TRBV19	TRBJ1-1	-	-	TGTGCCAGTAGTATTGGCGGGAACACTGAAGCTTTCTTT	CASSIGGNTEAFF
TRBV30	TRBJ2-3	-	-	TGTGCCTGGAGTGCGGCAAGGGGGTTCCCTCGCACAGATACGCAGTATTTT	CAWSAARGFPRTDTQYF